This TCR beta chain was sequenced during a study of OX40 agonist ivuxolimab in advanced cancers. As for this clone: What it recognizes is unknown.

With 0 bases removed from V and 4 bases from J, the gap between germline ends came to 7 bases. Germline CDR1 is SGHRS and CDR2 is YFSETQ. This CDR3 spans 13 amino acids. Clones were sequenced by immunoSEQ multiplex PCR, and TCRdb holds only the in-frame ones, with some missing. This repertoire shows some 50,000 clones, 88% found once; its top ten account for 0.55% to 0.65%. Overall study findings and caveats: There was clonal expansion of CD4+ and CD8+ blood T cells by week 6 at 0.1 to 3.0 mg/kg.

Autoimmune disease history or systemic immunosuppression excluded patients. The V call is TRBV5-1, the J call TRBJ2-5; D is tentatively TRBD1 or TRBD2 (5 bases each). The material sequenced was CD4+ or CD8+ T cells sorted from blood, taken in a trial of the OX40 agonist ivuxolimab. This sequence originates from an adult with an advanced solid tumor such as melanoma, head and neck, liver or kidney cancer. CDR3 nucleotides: TGCGCCAGCAGCTTGGTGAGGGGAGAGACCCAGTACTTC. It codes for CASSLVRGETQYF. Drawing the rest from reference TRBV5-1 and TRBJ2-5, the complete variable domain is KAGVTQTPRYLIKTRGQQVTLSCSPISGHRSVSWYQQTPGQGLQFLFEYFSETQRNKGNFPGRFSGRQFSNSRSEMNVSTLELGDSALYLCASSLVRGETQYFGPGTRLLVL.